This T cell receptor (beta chain) was recovered during a study of identical twins. Study conclusions and caveats: Invariant MAIT and iNKT cells may have partly biased zero-insertion analyses. Weaker excess sharing between twins was seen in beta out-of-frame sequences.

Template switching added a universal primer site, and cDNA bore unique molecular identifiers. TCRdb reanalysed the 5' RACE reads using MiXCR and keeps one entry per CDR3 protein. Found here are around 1.7 million distinct CDR3 sequences, around 33% of them singletons; the top ten hold about 0.27%. This clonotype was seen only a few times. Its specificity is not known. V lost 0 bases and J lost 4, with 21 bases in between. The germline V gene encodes CDR1 LNHNV and CDR2 YYDKDF (reference sequence). The CDR3 totals 18 residues. The rearrangement joins TRBV15 to TRBJ2-5; no firm D call. Sequenced material: cord blood. The source is a newborn girl in good health. The CDR3 loop reads CATSRENPRAWGRETQYF. DNA of the CDR3: TGTGCCACCAGCAGAGAAAACCCCCGGGCCTGGGGAAGAGAGACCCAGTACTTC.